The 2 T cell receptor beta chains presented below share a single source sample, sequenced in a study of blood T cell repertoires in COVID-19. Assay used: immunoSEQ multiplex PCR; TCRdb lists only in-frame clones, some missing. The data contain about 80,000 clones, more than 70% of them singletons. Specimen: peripheral blood. These receptors originate from an elderly man with active or convalescent COVID-19.

This clone was counted a few times. The V call is TRBV30, the J call TRBJ1-4; D not resolved. Germline V gene data show CDR1 as GTSNPN and CDR2 as SVGIG (reference sequence). V was cut by 4 bases and J by 0 bases, with 21 bases left in between. CDR3 length equals 18 residues. CDR3 protein: CAWTKGGSHLATNEKLFF. The CDR3 nucleotides are TGTGCCTGGACCAAAGGAGGGAGCCACCTTGCAACTAATGAAAAACTGTTTTTT.

V and J are TRBV3-1 (or the pseudogene TRBV3-2) and TRBJ2-7; D is possibly TRBD2 (6 bases). CDR3 length: 15 residues. The V end lost 3 bases, the J end lost 5 bases, and 17 bases lay between the germline ends. Per the germline V gene, CDR1 is LGHDT and CDR2 is YNNKEL (reference sequence). The chain's CDR3 is CASSHMRGRSNEQYF. The CDR3 DNA reads as TGTGCCAGCAGCCATATGCGTGGGAGGTCGAACGAGCAGTACTTC.